The T cell receptor beta chain under discussion was sequenced for a study of blood T cell repertoires in COVID-19. Study processing details: Using reference gene primer amplification, nucleated cell counts were estimated. This table comes from immunoSEQ multiplex PCR, and its TCRdb copy is limited to in-frame clones, with some not included. V and J calls and clone size are as listed in that table; D and trimming were resolved from the DNA. The data contain tens of thousands of clones, about 80% of them singletons. Germline V gene lookup returns CDR1 LGHNT and CDR2 FRNRAP. Trimming shortened V by 2 bases and J by 2 bases, and 11 bases separated the two germline ends. The CDR3 runs to 15 residues.

The sample was peripheral blood. This sequence originates from a woman aged 55-75 years with acute or convalescent COVID-19. The J gene is TRBJ2-3, the V gene TRBV12-5; a possible D gene is TRBD1 (5 bases). The CDR3 loop reads CASGLPAGPTDTQYF. CDR3 in DNA: TGTGCTAGTGGTTTGCCAGCAGGGCCCACAGATACGCAGTATTTT.